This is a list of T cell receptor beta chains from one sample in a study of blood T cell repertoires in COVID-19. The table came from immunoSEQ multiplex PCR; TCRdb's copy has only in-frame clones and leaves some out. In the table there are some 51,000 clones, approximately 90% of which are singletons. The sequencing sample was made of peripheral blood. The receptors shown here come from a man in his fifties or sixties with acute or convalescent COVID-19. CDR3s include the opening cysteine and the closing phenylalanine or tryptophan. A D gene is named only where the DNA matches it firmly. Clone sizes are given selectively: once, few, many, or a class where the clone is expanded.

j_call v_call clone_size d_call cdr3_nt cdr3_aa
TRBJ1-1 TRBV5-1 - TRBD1 TGCGCCAGCAGCTTGGCTCAGGGGGCGGTGAACACTGAAGCTTTCTTT CASSLAQGAVNTEAFF
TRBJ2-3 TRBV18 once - TGTGCCAGCTCCCCGACAGGTCACACAGATACGCAGTATTTT CASSPTGHTDTQYF
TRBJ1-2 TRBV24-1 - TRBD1 TGTGCCACCAGTGACCGACGACAGGGGGATTATGGCTACACCTTC CATSDRRQGDYGYTF
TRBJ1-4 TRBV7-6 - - TGTGCCAGCAGCGCCAGAACCACTAATGAAAAACTGTTTTTT CASSARTTNEKLFF
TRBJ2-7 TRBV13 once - TGTGCCAGCAGCCTGATCAGCGAGCAGTACTTC CASSLISEQYF
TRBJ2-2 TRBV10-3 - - TGTGCCATCGGAGCGGTGAACACCGGGGAGCTGTTTTTT CAIGAVNTGELFF
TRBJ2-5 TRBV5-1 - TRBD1 TGCGCCAGCAGCTTGGGAGGGGGCGAGACCCAGTACTTC CASSLGGGETQYF
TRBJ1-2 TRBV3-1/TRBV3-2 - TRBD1 TGTGCCAGCAGCCACCAGGGGACAGGGGGAGGCTACACCTTC CASSHQGTGGGYTF
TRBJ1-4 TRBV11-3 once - TGTGCCAGCAGCTTATTGGGGGACTCCAAAAAACTGTTTTTT CASSLLGDSKKLFF
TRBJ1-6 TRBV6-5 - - TGTGCCAGCAGTTCCCACGCGCAAAATTCACCCCTCCACTTT CASSSHAQNSPLHF
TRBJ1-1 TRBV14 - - TGTGCCAGCAGCCGGGCAGGGGTCGCTGAAGCTTTCTTT CASSRAGVAEAFF
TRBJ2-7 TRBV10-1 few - TGCGCCAGCAGTCCCATTACAGGGCAAAGCGAGCAGTACTTC CASSPITGQSEQYF
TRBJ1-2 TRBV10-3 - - TGTGCCATCACTCCGGGACACATGAACTATGGCTACACCTTC CAITPGHMNYGYTF
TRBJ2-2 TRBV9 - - TGTGCCAGCAAATCGGAGGGATCAGCGGTCTACGGGGAGCTGTTTTTT CASKSEGSAVYGELFF
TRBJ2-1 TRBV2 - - TGTGCCAGCAGTGAACTGACAAGCCTAACCTACAATGAGCAGTTCTTC CASSELTSLTYNEQFF
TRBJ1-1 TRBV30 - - TGTGCCTGGAGTGTTGATACCGCTAGGTTCGGAGCTTTCTTT CAWSVDTARFGAFF
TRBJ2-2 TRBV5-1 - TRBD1 TGCGCCAGCAGCTTGTCCCAGGGGGCGGCGAACACCGGGGAGCTGTTTTTT CASSLSQGAANTGELFF
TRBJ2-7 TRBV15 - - TGTGCCACCAGCAGACAGGGTTACGAGCAGTACTTC CATSRQGYEQYF
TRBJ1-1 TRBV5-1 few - TGCGCCAGCAGCTTAAATACAGGTTCGCCTGAAGCTTTCTTT CASSLNTGSPEAFF
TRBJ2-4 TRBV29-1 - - TGCAGCGTTGACTCGGGTCCAGGGGCTAACATTCAGTACTTC CSVDSGPGANIQYF
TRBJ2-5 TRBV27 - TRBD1 TGTGCCAGCAGTCCCCAGGGGGTCCGCACGAAGACCCAGTACTTC CASSPQGVRTKTQYF
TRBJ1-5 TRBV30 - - TGTGCCTGGAGTGTCGTGGCGGGGGCAAATCAGCCCCAGCATTTT CAWSVVAGANQPQHF
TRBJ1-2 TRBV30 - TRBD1 TGTGCCTGGACCGGGACAGGGGGCCCCAGGGACTATGGCTACACCTTC CAWTGTGGPRDYGYTF
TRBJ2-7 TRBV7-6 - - TGTGCCAGCAGCCGTCGGGCACAGGAGACCTACGAGCAGTACTTC CASSRRAQETYEQYF
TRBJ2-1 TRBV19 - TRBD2 TGTGCCAGTAGTGCGAGCGGGGGGGCCGGTGAGCAGTTCTTC CASSASGGAGEQFF
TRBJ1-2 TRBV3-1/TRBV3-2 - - TGTGCCAGCAGCCCCGGTCATGGCTACACCTTC CASSPGHGYTF
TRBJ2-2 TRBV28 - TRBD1 TGTGCCAGCAGTCCCCGGACAGGGGGGGACACCGGGGAGCTGTTTTTT CASSPRTGGDTGELFF
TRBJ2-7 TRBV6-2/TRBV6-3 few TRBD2 TGTGCCAGCAGTGAGGATAGCGGGAGCTACGAGCAGTACTTC CASSEDSGSYEQYF
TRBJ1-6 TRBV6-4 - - TGTGCCAGCAGTGAACAGGGAACGGCAAATTCACCCCTCCACTTT CASSEQGTANSPLHF
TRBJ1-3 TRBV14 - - TGTGCCAGCAGCCAAGTGGGCGCGAACACCATATATTTT CASSQVGANTIYF
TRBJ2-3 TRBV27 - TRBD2 TGTGCCAGCAGTTTATTCGGGACTAGCGGCACAGATACGCAGTATTTT CASSLFGTSGTDTQYF
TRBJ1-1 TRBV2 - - TGTGCCAGCACAGGGGAAGGAAAAACTGAAGCTTTCTTT CASTGEGKTEAFF
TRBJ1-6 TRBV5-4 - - TGTGCCAGCAGCTTGGCTGGAGCAGGGTGGGATTCACCCCTCCACTTT CASSLAGAGWDSPLHF
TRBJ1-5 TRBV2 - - TGTGCCAGCAGCGGGGGTTGGGGGAGCAATCAGCCCCAGCATTTT CASSGGWGSNQPQHF
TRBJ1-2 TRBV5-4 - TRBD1 TGTGCCAGCAGCTTGGCCGGGGCAGGGGGCAGCTATGGCTACACCTTC CASSLAGAGGSYGYTF
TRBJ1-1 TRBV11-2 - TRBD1 TGTGCCAGCAGCTTAAGACAGGGGGCTGAAGCTTTCTTT CASSLRQGAEAFF
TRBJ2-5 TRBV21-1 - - TGTGCCAGCAGCAGAGTGCTACAGGGTGTGGAAGAGACCCAGTACTTC CASSRVLQGVEETQYF
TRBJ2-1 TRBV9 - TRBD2 TGTGCCAGCAGCGGCCCCGGGCGGGGGGGCTACAATGAGCAGTTCTTC CASSGPGRGGYNEQFF
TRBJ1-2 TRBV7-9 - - TGTGCCAGCAGCTTAGATTCCCGGACAGCGAACTATGGCTACACCTTC CASSLDSRTANYGYTF
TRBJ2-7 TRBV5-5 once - TGTGCCAGCAGCGGGGGGGCACCGTGGGCCTCCTACGAGCAGTACTTC CASSGGAPWASYEQYF
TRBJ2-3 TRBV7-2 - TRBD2 TGTGCCAGCAGCCCCCTGGCGGGGGGCAGGACAGATACGCAGTATTTT CASSPLAGGRTDTQYF
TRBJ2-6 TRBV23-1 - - TGCGCCAGCAGTCGCCTTTGGACAACGTCCCTCATAACTGGGGCCAACGTCCTGACTTTC CASSRLWTTSLITGANVLTF
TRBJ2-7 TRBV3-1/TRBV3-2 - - TGTGCCAGCAGCCGTAACAGGGTTGGAGCCTACGAGCAGTACTTC CASSRNRVGAYEQYF
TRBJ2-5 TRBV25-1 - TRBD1 TGTGCCAGCAGCTCGACAGGGCGGCAAGAGACCCAGTACTTC CASSSTGRQETQYF
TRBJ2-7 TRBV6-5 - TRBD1 TGTGCCAGCAGGAGGGACAGGAAAACCTACGAGCAGTACTTC CASRRDRKTYEQYF
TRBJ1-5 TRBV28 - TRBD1 TGTGCCAGCAGTCCTCTCGGACAGGGCTTAGGACAGCCCCAGCATTTT CASSPLGQGLGQPQHF
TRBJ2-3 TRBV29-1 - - TGCAGCGTTGAAGCAGGGTCTGGAGATACGCAGTATTTT CSVEAGSGDTQYF
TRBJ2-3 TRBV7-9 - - TGTGCCAGCAGCCTGGCAGGGGGGAGCACAGATACGCAGTATTTT CASSLAGGSTDTQYF
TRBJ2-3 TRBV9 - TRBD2 TGTGCCAGCAGCTATAGGCGGGGGAGCACAGATACGCAGTATTTT CASSYRRGSTDTQYF
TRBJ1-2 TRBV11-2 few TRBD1 TGTGCCAGCAGCCCCCTCCGACAGGGGGCGTATGGCTACACCTTC CASSPLRQGAYGYTF
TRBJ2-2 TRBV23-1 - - TGCGCCAGCAGTCAATCGGGGAGTCAGGGGAAAATAAACACCGGGGAGCTGTTTTTT CASSQSGSQGKINTGELFF
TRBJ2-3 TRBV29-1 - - TGCAGCGTTGAAGTATGGGGGGGGGCGTTGTACGTTGGCACAGATACGCAGTATTTT CSVEVWGGALYVGTDTQYF
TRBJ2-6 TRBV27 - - TGTGCCAGCAGTCAGGGGAACGAGTGGGCCAACGTCCTGACTTTC CASSQGNEWANVLTF
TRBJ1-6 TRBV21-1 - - TGTGCCAGCAAAATTCCGGCCAGGGTCGGCACCTATAATTCACCCCTCCACTTT CASKIPARVGTYNSPLHF
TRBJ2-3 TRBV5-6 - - TGTGCCAGCAGCCCCGCGTTAGGCCCGGGGGTACACACAGATACGCAGTATTTT CASSPALGPGVHTDTQYF